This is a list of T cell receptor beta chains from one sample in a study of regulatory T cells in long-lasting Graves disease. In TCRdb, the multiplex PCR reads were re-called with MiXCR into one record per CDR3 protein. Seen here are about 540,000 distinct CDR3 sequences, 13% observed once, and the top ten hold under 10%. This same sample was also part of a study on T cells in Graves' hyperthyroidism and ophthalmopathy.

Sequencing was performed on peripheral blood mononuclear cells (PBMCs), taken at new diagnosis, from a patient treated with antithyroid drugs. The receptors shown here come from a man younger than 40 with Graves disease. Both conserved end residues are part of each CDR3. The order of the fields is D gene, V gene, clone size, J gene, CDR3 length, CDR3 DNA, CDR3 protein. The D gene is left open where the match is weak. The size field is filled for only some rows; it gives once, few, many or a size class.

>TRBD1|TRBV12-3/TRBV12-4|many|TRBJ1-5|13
TGTGCCAGCAGTCGGGACAGTTATCAGCCCCAGCATTTT
CASSRDSYQPQHF
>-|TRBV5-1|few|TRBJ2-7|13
TGCGCCAGCAGCTTGCGACTAGAGGACGAGCAGTACTTC
CASSLRLEDEQYF
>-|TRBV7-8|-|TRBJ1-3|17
TGTGCCAGCAGCCCAGGGACTTCGGTGCTCTCTGGAAACACCATATATTTT
CASSPGTSVLSGNTIYF
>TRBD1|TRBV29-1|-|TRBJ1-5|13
TGCAGCGTAGGGACAGGGGCAAAGCAGCCCCAGCATTTT
CSVGTGAKQPQHF
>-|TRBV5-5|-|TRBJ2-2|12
TGTGCCAGCAGCTTGGCGGCCGGGGGGCTGTTTTTT
CASSLAAGGLFF
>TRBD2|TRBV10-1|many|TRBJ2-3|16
TGCGCCAGCAGTGAATCCTCAGCGGGAGGGCAAGATACGCAGTATTTT
CASSESSAGGQDTQYF
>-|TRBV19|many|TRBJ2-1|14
TGTGCCAGTAATGATCCAGCGGAATACAATGAGCAGTTCTTC
CASNDPAEYNEQFF
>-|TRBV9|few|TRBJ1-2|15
TGTGCCAGCAGCGTAGAAGGGGAAGCTAACTATGGCTACACCTTC
CASSVEGEANYGYTF
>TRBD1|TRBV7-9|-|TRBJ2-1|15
TGTGCCAGCAGCCTAGCCACAGGGGGACCTAATGAGCAGTTCTTC
CASSLATGGPNEQFF
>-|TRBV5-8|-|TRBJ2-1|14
TGTGCCAGCAGCTTGGACTGGTCCTACAATGAGCAGTTCTTC
CASSLDWSYNEQFF
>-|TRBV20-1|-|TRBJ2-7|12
TGCAGTGGAAGTCCTAGCTCCTACGAGCAGTACTTC
CSGSPSSYEQYF
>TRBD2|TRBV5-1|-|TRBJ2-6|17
TGCGCCAGCAGCTGGACTAGCGGGGGCTCTGGGGCCAACGTCCTGACTTTC
CASSWTSGGSGANVLTF
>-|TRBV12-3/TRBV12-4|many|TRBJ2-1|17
TGTGCCAGCAGATCAGGAGGCAGGGAAAGCTCCTACAATGAGCAGTTCTTC
CASRSGGRESSYNEQFF
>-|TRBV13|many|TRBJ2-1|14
TGTGCCAGCAGCTTAGGCACTGGGGTGGATGAGCAGTTCTTC
CASSLGTGVDEQFF
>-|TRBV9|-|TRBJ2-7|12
TGTGCCAGCAGTGGGGTGCGGGACGAGCAGTACTTC
CASSGVRDEQYF
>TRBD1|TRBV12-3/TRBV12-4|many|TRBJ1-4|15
TGTGCCAGCAGTCCTCCGGGACAGGATAATGAAAAACTGTTTTTT
CASSPPGQDNEKLFF
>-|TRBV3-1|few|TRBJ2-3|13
TGTGCCAGCAGAGGGACCGGCCCAGATACGCAGTATTTT
CASRGTGPDTQYF
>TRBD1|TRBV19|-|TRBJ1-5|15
TGTGCCAGTAGCAACTCCGGGACAGTTAATCAGCCCCAGCATTTT
CASSNSGTVNQPQHF
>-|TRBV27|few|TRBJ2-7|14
TGTGCCAGCAGTTCAGGGCCTCAGCCCTACGAGCAGTACTTC
CASSSGPQPYEQYF
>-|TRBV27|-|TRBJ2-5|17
TGTGCCAGCAGTTTAAGAGGACCCGGAGGAATATGGGAGACCCAGTACTTC
CASSLRGPGGIWETQYF
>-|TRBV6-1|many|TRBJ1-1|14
TGTGCCAGCAGGGGGACACCCTCGAACACTGAAGCTTTCTTT
CASRGTPSNTEAFF
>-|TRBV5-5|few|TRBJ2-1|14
TGTGCCAGCAGCCGGGACGTACCTTACAATGAGCAGTTCTTC
CASSRDVPYNEQFF
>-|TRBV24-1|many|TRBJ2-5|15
TGTGCCACCAGTGATTCTCAGGGGGGCCGAGAGACCCAGTACTTC
CATSDSQGGRETQYF
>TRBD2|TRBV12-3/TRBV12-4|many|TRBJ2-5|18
TGTGCCAGCAGTTTACGGGGGAGGGCCACGGGGCCCAAAGAGACCCAGTACTTC
CASSLRGRATGPKETQYF
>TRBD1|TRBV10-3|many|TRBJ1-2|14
TGTGCCATCAGTGAGGATGCAGGGGGCCTGGGCTACACCTTC
CAISEDAGGLGYTF
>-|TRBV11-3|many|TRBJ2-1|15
TGTGCCAGCAGCCTTCGGGGCGACAGCTACAATGAGCAGTTCTTC
CASSLRGDSYNEQFF
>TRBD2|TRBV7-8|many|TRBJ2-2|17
TGTGCCAGCCCACCGGGAGGCCTCACCTTTCTCACCGGGGAGCTGTTTTTT
CASPPGGLTFLTGELFF
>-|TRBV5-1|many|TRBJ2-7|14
TGCGCCAGCAGCCCAGACGGGACTGGCTACGAGCAGTACTTC
CASSPDGTGYEQYF
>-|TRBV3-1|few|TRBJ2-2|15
TGTGCCAGCAGCCAAGGCCCTATAAACACCGGGGAGCTGTTTTTT
CASSQGPINTGELFF
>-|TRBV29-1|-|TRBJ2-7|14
TGCAGCGTTGTTTTCCGGGGGCCAACCTACGAGCAGTACTTC
CSVVFRGPTYEQYF
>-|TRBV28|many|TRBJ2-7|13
TGTGCCAGCAGGAGAGACAGGAAATCCGAGCAGTACTTC
CASRRDRKSEQYF
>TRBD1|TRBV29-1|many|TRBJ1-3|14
TGCAGCGTGGCAACAGGGGAGGCGGGAAACACCATATATTTT
CSVATGEAGNTIYF
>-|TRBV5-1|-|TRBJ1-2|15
TGCGCCAGCAGCTTGGGGGGGATACAGGGTGAAGGCTACACCTTC
CASSLGGIQGEGYTF
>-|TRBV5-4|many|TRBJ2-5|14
TGTGCCAGCAGCTTGGGGACAGATAAAGAGACCCAGTACTTC
CASSLGTDKETQYF
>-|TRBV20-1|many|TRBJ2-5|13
TGCAGTGCTAGACTCTCAGCCCAAGAGACCCAGTACTTC
CSARLSAQETQYF
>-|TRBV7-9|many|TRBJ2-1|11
TGTGCCAGCAGCCCCCAGAATGAGCAGTTCTTC
CASSPQNEQFF